This is a list of T cell receptor beta chains from one sample in a study of post-analysis software for immune sequencing data. TCRdb re-analysed the PCR reads in MiXCR, keeping a single row per CDR3 protein. The sample lists about 770,000 distinct CDR3 sequences, about half occurring once. Sequenced: blood. The source of these receptors is a girl between 5 and 17 years old with multiple sclerosis. The CDR3 runs from the conserved cysteine through the conserved F or W. A row's size may be missing; if present it is once, few, many or a size class.

cdr3_aa,clone_size,v_call,j_call
CSAVPGLAGGEQYF,.,TRBV29-1,TRBJ2-7
CAISVVGLAGDYNEQFF,.,TRBV10-3,TRBJ2-1
CATSNRGGGNIQYF,few,TRBV15,TRBJ2-4
CASSLAAAASGPQHF,once,TRBV5-6,TRBJ1-5
CASRRDNRHYGYTF,.,TRBV5-1,TRBJ1-2
CASTPGGANTEAFF,.,TRBV5-1,TRBJ1-1
CASRGQLALNTEAFF,.,TRBV2,TRBJ1-1
CASSLSRATQETQYF,.,TRBV13,TRBJ2-5
CSVLGLPDGMDSGANVLTF,.,TRBV29-1,TRBJ2-6
CASSLQTSGSHEQYF,.,TRBV7-2,.
CASSGGLGMYF,.,TRBV7-3,TRBJ2-5
CASSQGSNSQETQYF,.,TRBV4-1,TRBJ2-5
CASSESAERNYGYTF,.,TRBV25-1,TRBJ1-2
CARARGGAYF,.,TRBV3-1,TRBJ2-5
CSARETGLVASEQFF,.,TRBV20-1,TRBJ2-1
CAISVIEQDPPDEQYF,.,TRBV10-3,.
CASSARQGMNTEAFF,few,TRBV7-6,TRBJ1-1
CASSLSPEGNQPQHF,few,TRBV6-1,TRBJ1-5
CSARGHGDGYTF,.,TRBV20-1,TRBJ1-2
CSASELEQYF,.,TRBV20-1,TRBJ2-7
CASSLTGTSSYEQYF,.,TRBV3-1,TRBJ2-7
CASSSLVVEQFF,.,TRBV7-9,TRBJ2-1
CASSGLAGLNEQFF,.,TRBV2,TRBJ2-1
CAITPGPNNYGYTF,few,TRBV10-3,TRBJ1-2
CASSPPRIGGSPDTQYF,.,TRBV13,TRBJ2-3
CASSEDSGGTYNEQFF,.,TRBV9,TRBJ2-1
CASSLGSSGRHPDTQYF,.,TRBV5-1,TRBJ2-3
CASRMQSGANVLTF,few,TRBV27,TRBJ2-6
CASSLAGEYNEQFF,.,TRBV7-9,TRBJ2-1
CASSDRGGNQPQHF,few,TRBV28,TRBJ1-5
CASSLTTSRYEQYF,.,TRBV27,TRBJ2-7
CASSIRDSSWETQYF,.,TRBV9,TRBJ2-5
CASRGIRDFYGYTF,many,TRBV11-2,TRBJ1-2
CATSSGGSPSGSTDTQYF,few,TRBV24-1,TRBJ2-3
CASSQDGSGRGSYEQYF,.,TRBV3-1,.
CSVIWGLAHQSSYNEQFF,.,TRBV29-1,TRBJ2-1
CASSLLGFGGFYNEQFF,.,TRBV11-2,TRBJ2-1